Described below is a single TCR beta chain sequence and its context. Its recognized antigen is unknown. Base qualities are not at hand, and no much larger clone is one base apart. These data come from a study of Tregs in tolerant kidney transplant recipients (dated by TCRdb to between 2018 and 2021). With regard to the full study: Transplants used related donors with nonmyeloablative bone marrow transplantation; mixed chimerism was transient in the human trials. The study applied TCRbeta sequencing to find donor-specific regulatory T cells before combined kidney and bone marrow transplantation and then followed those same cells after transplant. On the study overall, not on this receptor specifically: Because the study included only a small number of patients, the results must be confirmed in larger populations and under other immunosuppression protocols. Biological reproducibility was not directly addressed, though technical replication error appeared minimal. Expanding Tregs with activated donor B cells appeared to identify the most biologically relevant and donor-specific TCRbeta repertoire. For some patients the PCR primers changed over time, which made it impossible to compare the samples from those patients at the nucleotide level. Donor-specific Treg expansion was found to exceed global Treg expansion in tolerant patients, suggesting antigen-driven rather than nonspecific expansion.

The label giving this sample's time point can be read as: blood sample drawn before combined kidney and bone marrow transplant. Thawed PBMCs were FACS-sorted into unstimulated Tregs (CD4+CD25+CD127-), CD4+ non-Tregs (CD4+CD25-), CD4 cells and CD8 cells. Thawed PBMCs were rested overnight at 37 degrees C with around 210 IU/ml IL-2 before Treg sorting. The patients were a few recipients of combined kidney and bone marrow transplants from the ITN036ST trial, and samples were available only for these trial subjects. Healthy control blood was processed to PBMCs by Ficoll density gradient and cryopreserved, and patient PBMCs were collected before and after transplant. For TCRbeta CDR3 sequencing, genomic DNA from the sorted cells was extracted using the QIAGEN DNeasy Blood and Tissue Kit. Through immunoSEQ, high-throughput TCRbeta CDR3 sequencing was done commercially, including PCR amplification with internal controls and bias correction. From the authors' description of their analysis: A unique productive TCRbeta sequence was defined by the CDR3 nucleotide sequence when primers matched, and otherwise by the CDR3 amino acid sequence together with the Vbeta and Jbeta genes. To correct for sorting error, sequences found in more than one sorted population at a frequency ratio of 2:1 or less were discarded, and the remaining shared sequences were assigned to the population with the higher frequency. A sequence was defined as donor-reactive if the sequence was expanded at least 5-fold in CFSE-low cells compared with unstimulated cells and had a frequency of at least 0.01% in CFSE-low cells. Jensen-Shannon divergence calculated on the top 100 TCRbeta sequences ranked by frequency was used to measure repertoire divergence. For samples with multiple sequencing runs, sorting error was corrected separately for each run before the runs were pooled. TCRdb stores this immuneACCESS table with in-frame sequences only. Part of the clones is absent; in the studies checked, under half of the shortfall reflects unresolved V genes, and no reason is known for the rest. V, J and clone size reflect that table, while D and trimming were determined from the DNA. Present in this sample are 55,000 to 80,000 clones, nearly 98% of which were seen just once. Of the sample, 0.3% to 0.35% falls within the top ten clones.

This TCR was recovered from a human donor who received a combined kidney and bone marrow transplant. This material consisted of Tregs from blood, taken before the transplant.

The nucleotide sequence is TGTGCCAGCAGCTTAAACAGGGCTTCCACTGAAGCTTTCTTT. It translates to CASSLNRASTEAFF. Recombination joined TRBV7-3 with TRBJ1-1; the D gene is perhaps TRBD1, on 6 matching bases. V lost 1 base and J lost 4 bases; the stretch between them is 10 bases long. Looking up the germline V gene yields CDR1 SGHTA and CDR2 FQGTGA. The cysteine opens and the phenylalanine closes a CDR3 of 14 amino acids. Only the CDR3 portion is preserved as DNA: 42 bases, with reading frame beginning at the first base.